This T cell receptor beta chain was sequenced during a study of PD-L1 blockade in urothelial cancer. Assay: immunoSEQ multiplex PCR; the TCRdb copy retains only in-frame clones and omits some. The sample has nearly 30,000 clones, 87% seen once; the top ten hold roughly 3.1%. Losses at the gene ends were 5 bases for V and 3 bases for J; bases not matched to a gene: 15. Germline CDR1 reads LGHNA; CDR2 reads YSLEER. This CDR3 spans 18 amino acids. The chain uses TRBV4-3 and TRBJ2-3; 9 bases line up with TRBD1. This specimen was PBMCs, taken around atezolizumab (anti-PD-L1) treatment. The clonotype comes from a man aged 45-65 years with urothelial cancer. The CDR3 loop reads CASSGGGTGTGNTDTQYF. The CDR3 coding sequence is TGCGCCAGCAGCGGAGGGGGGACTGGGACAGGGAATACAGATACGCAGTATTTT.